This entry concerns a single T cell receptor (beta chain). Antigen specificity is unknown. With V trimmed by 6 bases and J by 6 bases, 14 bases remained unmatched. Germline values: CDR1 MNHEY, CDR2 SMNVEV (reference sequence). The CDR3 covers 15 residues. The source of the sample is a study of blood T cells in healthy people across ages. About 10 milliliters of peripheral blood were drawn from each donor into EDTA-treated tubes. Findings and limits, study-wide: Any changes in expanded clonotypes were possibly confounded, as donor CMV status remained unknown.

PCR was performed a second time for about 7 to 12 cycles using a sample-barcoded 5' primer and a J-beta primer mix. Carrying 12 random nucleotides, a template-switch adaptor labeled each individual cDNA molecule. Every sample gave at least 3 million paired-end reads containing CDR3. TCRdb redid the calling of the 5' RACE reads with MiXCR, one entry per CDR3 protein. The table has roughly 2 million distinct CDR3 sequences, 40% to 55% seen once. The clonotype comes from a woman aged 40 to 55 in good health. The V gene is TRBV27, the J gene TRBJ2-7, with 7 bases identical to TRBD2. Sequenced sample: blood. The CDR3 sequence: CASRPWGRVTSEQYF. The CDR3 nucleotides read TGTGCCAGCAGACCCTGGGGGAGGGTTACCTCCGAGCAGTACTTC.